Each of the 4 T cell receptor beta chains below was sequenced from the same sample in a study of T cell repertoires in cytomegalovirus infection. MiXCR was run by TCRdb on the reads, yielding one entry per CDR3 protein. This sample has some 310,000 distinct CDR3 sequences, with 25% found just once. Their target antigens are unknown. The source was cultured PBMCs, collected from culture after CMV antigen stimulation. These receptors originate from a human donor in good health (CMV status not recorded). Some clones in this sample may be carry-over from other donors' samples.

The CDR3 DNA reads as TGCGCCAGCAGCCCCATCCGGAGACTAGGAGGCAATGAGCAGTTCTTC. Protein: CASSPIRRLGGNEQFF. The gene calls are TRBV5-1 and TRBJ2-1; the D gene is possibly TRBD2 (6 bases). The CDR3 contains 16 residues. The germline V gene encodes CDR1 SGHRS and CDR2 YFSETQ. Trimming stripped 4 bases from V and 6 bases from J, with 20 bases between.

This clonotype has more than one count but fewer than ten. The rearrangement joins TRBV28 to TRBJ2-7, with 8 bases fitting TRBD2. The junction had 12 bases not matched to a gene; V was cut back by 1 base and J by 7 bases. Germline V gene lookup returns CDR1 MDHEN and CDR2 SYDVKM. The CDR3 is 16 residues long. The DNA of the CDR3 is TGTGCCAGCAGTTTATCTATGGCGGGAGGAAATCGGGAGCAGTACTTC. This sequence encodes CASSLSMAGGNREQYF.

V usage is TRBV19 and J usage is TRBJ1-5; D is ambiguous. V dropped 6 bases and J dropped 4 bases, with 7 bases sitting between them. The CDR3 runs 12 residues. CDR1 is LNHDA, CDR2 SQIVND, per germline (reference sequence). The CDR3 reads CASRGRNQPQHF. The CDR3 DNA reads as TGTGCCAGTAGGGGCAGAAATCAGCCCCAGCATTTT. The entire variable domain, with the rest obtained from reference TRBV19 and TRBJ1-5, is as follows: DGGITQSPKYLFRKEGQNVTLSCEQNLNHDAMYWYRQDPGQGLRLIYYSQIVNDFQKGDIAEGYSVSREKKESFPLTVTSAQKNPTAFYLCASRGRNQPQHFGDGTRLSIL.

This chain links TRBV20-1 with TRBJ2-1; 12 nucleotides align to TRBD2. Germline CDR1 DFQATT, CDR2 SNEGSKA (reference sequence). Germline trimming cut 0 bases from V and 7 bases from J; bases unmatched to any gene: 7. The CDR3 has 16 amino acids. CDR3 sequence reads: CSAREVSSGRGNEQFF. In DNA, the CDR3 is TGCAGTGCTAGAGAGGTCTCTAGCGGGAGGGGTAATGAGCAGTTCTTC.